This TCR beta chain was recorded in a study of cytomegalovirus exposure and HLA in healthy donors. Study context: Of all 400 or so donors who were genotyped, around 82% belonged to the Caucasian-associated ancestry cluster. Whole-study results and caveats: In an earlier analysis, in around 590 donors, most V segments appeared productive either ~90% or ~30% of the time.

Concerning this clone itself: What it binds is not known.

PCR used 60 Vbeta primers and 13 Jbeta primers. Profiled with immunoSEQ multiplex PCR; TCRdb holds only in-frame clones, not every one. The sample lists 100,000 or so clones, around 74% occurring once. The length of the CDR3 is 16 residues. The V gene end was trimmed by 5 bases and the J gene end by 4 bases; junction bases not matched to a gene: 11. Germline CDR1 and CDR2: PRHDT and FYEKMQ (reference sequence). This sequence originates from a male donor in good health and CMV-seropositive. Specimen: PBMCs. V and J are TRBV13 and TRBJ2-1; 7 nucleotides match TRBD1. The CDR3 nucleotides are TGTGCCAGCAGCAGGCGAAAGACAGGGAGATACAATGAGCAGTTCTTC. It specifies CASSRRKTGRYNEQFF.